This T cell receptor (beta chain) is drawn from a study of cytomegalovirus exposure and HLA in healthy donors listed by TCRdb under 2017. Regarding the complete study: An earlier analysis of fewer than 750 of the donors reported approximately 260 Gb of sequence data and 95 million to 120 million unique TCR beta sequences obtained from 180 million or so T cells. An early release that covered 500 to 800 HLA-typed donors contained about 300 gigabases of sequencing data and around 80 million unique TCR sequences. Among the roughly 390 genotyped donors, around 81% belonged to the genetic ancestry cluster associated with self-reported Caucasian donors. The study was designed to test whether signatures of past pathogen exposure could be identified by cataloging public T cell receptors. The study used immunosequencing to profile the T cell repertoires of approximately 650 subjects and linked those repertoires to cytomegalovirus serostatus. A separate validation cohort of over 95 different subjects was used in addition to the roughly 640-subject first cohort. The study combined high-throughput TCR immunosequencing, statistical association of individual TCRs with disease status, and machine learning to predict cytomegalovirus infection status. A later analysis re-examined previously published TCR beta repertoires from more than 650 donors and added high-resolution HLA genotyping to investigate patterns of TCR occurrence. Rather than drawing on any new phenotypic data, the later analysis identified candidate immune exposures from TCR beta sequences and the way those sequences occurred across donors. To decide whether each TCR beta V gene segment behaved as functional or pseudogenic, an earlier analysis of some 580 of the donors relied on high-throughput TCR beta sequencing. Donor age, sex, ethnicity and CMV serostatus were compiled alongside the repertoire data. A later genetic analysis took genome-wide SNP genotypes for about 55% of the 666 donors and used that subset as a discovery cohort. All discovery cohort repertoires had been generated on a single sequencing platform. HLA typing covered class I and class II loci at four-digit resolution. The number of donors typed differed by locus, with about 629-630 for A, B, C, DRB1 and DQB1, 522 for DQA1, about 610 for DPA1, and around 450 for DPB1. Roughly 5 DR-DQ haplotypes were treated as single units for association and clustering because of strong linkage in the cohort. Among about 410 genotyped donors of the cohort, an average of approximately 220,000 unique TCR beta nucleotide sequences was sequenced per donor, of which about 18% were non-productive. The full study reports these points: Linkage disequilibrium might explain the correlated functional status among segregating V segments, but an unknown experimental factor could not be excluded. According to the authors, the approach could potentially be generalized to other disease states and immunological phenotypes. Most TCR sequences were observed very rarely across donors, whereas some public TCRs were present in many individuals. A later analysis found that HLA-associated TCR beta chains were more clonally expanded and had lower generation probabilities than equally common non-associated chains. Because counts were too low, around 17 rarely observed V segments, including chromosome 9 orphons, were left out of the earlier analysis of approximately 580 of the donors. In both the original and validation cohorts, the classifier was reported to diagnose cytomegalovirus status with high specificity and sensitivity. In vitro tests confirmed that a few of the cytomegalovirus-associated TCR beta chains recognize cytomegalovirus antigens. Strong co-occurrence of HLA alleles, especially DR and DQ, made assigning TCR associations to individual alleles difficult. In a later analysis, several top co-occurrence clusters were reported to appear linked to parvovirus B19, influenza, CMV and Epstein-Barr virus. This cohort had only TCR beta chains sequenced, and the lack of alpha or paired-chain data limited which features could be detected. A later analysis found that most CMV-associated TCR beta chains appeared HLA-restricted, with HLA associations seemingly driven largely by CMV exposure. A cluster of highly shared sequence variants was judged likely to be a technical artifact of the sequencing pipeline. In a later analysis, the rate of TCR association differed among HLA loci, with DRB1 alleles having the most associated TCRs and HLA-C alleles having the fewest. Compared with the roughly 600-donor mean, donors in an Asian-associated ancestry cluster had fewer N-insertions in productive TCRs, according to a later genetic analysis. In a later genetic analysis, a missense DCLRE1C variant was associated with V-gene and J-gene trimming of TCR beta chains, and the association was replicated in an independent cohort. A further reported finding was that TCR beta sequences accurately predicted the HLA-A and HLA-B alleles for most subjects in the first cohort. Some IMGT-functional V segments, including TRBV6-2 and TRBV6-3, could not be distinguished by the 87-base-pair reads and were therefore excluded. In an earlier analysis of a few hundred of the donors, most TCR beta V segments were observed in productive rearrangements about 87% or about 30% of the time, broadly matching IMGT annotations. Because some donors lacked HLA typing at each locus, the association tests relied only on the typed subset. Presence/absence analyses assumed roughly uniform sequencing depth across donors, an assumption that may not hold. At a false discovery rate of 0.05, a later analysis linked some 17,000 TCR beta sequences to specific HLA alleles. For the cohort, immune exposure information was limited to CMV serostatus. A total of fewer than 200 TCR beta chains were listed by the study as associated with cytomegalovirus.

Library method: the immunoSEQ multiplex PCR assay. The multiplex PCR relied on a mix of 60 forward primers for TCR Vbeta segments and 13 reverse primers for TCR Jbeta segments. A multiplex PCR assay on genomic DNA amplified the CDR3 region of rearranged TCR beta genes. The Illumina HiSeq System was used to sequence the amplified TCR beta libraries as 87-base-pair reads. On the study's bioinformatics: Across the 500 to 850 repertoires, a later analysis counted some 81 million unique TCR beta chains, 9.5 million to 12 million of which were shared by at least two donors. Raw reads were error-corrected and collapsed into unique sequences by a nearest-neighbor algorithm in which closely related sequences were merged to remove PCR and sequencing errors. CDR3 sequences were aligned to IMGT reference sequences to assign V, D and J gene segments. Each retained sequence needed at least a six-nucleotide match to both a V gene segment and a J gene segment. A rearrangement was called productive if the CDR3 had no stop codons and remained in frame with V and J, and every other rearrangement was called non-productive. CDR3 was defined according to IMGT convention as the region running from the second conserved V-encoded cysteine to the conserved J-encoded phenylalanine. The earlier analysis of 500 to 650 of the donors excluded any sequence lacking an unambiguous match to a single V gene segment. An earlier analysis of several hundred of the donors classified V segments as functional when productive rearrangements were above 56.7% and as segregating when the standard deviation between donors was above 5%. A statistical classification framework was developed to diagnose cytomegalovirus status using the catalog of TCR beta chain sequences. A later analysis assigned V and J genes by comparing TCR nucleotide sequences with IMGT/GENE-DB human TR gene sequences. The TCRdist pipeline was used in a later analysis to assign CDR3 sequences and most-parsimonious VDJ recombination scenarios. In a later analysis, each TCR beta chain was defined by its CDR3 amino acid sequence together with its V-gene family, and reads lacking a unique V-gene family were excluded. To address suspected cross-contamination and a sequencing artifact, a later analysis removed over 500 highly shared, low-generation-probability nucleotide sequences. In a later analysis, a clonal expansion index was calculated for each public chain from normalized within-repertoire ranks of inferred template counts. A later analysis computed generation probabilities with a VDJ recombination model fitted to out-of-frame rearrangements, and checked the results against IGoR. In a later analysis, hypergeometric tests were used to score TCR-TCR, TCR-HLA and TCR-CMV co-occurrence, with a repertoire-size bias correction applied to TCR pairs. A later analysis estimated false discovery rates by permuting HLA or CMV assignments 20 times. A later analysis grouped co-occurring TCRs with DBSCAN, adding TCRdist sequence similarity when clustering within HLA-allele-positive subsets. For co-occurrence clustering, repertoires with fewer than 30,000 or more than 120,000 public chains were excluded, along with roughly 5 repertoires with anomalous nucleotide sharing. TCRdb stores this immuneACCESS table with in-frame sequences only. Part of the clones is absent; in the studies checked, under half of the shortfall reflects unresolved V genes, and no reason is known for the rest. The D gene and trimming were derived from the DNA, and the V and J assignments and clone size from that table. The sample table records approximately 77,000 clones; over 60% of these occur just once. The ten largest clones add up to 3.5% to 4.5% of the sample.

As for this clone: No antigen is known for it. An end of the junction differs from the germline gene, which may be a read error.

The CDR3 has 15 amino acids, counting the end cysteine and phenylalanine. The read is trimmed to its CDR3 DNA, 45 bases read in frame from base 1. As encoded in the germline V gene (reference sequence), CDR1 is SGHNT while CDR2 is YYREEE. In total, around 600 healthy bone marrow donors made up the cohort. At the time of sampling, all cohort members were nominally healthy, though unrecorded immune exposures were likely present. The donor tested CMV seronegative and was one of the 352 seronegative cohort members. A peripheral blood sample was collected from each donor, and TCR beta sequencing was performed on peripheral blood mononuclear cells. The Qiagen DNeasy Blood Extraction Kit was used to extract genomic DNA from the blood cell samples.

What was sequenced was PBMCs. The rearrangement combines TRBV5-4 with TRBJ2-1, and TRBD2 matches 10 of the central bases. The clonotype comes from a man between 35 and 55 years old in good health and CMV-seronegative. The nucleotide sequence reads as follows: TGTGCCAGCAGCTTCAGCGGGAGGGGGGACAATGGGCAGTTCTTC. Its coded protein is CASSFSGRGDNGQFF.